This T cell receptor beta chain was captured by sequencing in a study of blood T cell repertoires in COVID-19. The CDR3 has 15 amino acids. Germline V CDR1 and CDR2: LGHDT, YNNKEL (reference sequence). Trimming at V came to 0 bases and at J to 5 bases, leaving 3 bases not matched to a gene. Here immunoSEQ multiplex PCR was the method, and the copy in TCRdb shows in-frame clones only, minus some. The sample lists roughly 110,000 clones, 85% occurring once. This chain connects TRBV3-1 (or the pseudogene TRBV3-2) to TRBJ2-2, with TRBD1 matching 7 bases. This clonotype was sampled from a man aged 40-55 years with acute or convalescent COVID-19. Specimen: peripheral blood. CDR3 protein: CASSQDRGYTGELFF. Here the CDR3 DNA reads TGTGCCAGCAGCCAAGACAGGGGGTATACCGGGGAGCTGTTTTTT.